The 27 T cell receptor beta chains listed next were all sequenced from one sample in a study of cytomegalovirus exposure and HLA in healthy donors. In the PCR, 60 Vbeta and 13 Jbeta primers were used. Only in-frame clones appear in the TCRdb table, and some are missing; sequencing was by immunoSEQ multiplex PCR. The sample holds approximately 150,000 clones, about four fifths seen once. Material: PBMCs. These receptors all come from a man aged 45-65 years in good health and CMV-seropositive.

This rearrangement joins TRBV2 to TRBJ2-2; tentatively, D is TRBD2 (6 bases). Trimming cost V 1 base and J 7 bases, with 13 bases left between them. Germline V gene lookup returns CDR1 SNHLY and CDR2 FYNNEI. The CDR3 extends over 15 amino acids. The CDR3 DNA sequence: TGTGCCAGCAGTGAAGGTCTAGCGAGGGTCGGGGAGCTGTTTTTT. This encodes CASSEGLARVGELFF.

The rearrangement uses TRBV7-2 and TRBJ2-5, with TRBD2 matching 10 bases. Germline-derived CDR1 and CDR2 are SGHTA and FQGNSA. The V segment lost 2 bases and the J segment 4 bases; nucleotides outside the gene matches: 10. This CDR3 is 17 amino acids long. CDR3 residues: CASSLSLAGVEGETQYF. The CDR3 DNA reads as TGTGCCAGCAGCTTAAGTCTAGCGGGGGTTGAGGGAGAGACCCAGTACTTC.

This rearrangement joins TRBV2 to TRBJ2-3; no firm D call. Germline V gene data show CDR1 as SNHLY and CDR2 as FYNNEI. The germline V and J ends were trimmed by 2 bases and 6 bases, with 15 bases remaining between them. The CDR3 has 15 amino acids. CDR3 in DNA: TGTGCCAGCAGTGAAAGGTCTACCCAGGCCGATACGCAGTATTTT. Amino acid sequence: CASSERSTQADTQYF.

The J gene is TRBJ2-1, the V gene TRBV9, with 13 bases fitting TRBD2. Trimming removed 0 bases from V and 4 bases from J; junction bases left unmatched: 4. The CDR3 runs to 17 residues. Germline CDR1 reads SGDLS; CDR2 reads YYNGEE. CDR3 loop: CASSVVGTSGDYNEQFF. The CDR3 DNA sequence: TGTGCCAGCAGCGTAGTGGGGACTAGCGGGGATTACAATGAGCAGTTCTTC.

This chain links TRBV5-1 with TRBJ2-3, with D possibly being TRBD1 (6 bases). Germline V CDR1 and CDR2: SGHRS, YFSETQ. V lost 1 base, J lost 4 bases, and 13 bases lay in between. There are 15 residues in the CDR3. The CDR3 DNA sequence: TGCGCCAGCAGCTTGTCGGGGAAGGGGGCAGATACGCAGTATTTT. Its protein product is CASSLSGKGADTQYF. The full variable domain, its missing parts supplied by reference TRBV5-1 and TRBJ2-3, is KAGVTQTPRYLIKTRGQQVTLSCSPISGHRSVSWYQQTPGQGLQFLFEYFSETQRNKGNFPGRFSGRQFSNSRSEMNVSTLELGDSALYLCASSLSGKGADTQYFGPGTRLTVL.

The chain employs TRBV6-6 and TRBJ1-2; D is uncertain. There are 13 residues in the CDR3. V was shortened by 4 bases and J by 8 bases, with 14 bases between the two germline ends. Germline V gives CDR1 MNHNY, CDR2 SVGAGI (reference sequence). The CDR3 loop is CASSWKQDGGYTF. CDR3 nucleotides: TGTGCCAGCAGTTGGAAGCAGGATGGCGGCTACACCTTC.

This clone has a handful of counts. The gene calls are TRBV30 and TRBJ1-1; tentatively, D is TRBD1 (5 bases). The CDR3 spans 13 residues. V dropped 1 base and J dropped 3 bases, with 9 bases sitting between them. Germline-derived CDR1 and CDR2 are GTSNPN and SVGIG (reference sequence). CDR3 in DNA: TGTGCCTGGAGTGGACAGATTGACACTGAAGCTTTCTTT. This sequence encodes CAWSGQIDTEAFF.

This clone was seen only a few times. The V call is TRBV5-4, the J call TRBJ2-3; D gene unclear. Germline V lookup: CDR1 SGHNT, CDR2 YYREEE (reference sequence). Trimming pared 5 bases from V and 2 bases from J, leaving 9 bases between. The CDR3 spans 13 residues. CDR3 sequence: CASRTGITDTQYF. Here the CDR3 DNA reads TGTGCCAGCAGGACTGGAATCACAGATACGCAGTATTTT.

The chain recombines TRBV9 with TRBJ1-2; 9 positions match TRBD1. This CDR3 is 19 amino acids long. V gave up 2 bases and J gave up 5 bases; unmatched junction bases: 19. Germline loops: CDR1 SGDLS, CDR2 YYNGEE. The CDR3 reads CASSVLRIWGQGFRYGYTF. CDR3 bases: TGTGCCAGCAGCGTTCTACGGATCTGGGGACAGGGCTTTCGGTATGGCTACACCTTC.

The gene calls are TRBV7-2 and TRBJ2-5; a possible D gene is TRBD1 (6 bases). Germline values: CDR1 SGHTA, CDR2 FQGNSA. The germline V and J ends were trimmed by 5 bases and 4 bases, with 11 bases remaining between them. This CDR3 comprises 13 residues. In nucleotides, the CDR3 is TGTGCCAGCAGCAAAAACAGGGCAGAGACCCAGTACTTC. Translating gives CASSKNRAETQYF. The complete variable domain, with remaining parts taken from reference TRBV7-2 and TRBJ2-5, reads GAGVSQSPSNKVTEKGKDVELRCDPISGHTALYWYRQSLGQGLEFLIYFQGNSAPDKSGLPSDRFSAERTGGSVSTLTIQRTQQEDSAVYLCASSKNRAETQYFGPGTRLLVL.

The rearrangement links TRBV5-1 to TRBJ2-3; D is perhaps TRBD2 (6 bases). V gave up 2 bases and J gave up 2 bases, with 12 bases separating them. Per germline, CDR1 SGHRS and CDR2 YFSETQ. The CDR3 is 15 residues long. The CDR3 DNA is TGCGCCAGCAGCTTTGTTAGCGGATCCACAGATACGCAGTATTTT. It translates to CASSFVSGSTDTQYF. Supplemented by reference TRBV5-1 and TRBJ2-3, the full variable domain reads KAGVTQTPRYLIKTRGQQVTLSCSPISGHRSVSWYQQTPGQGLQFLFEYFSETQRNKGNFPGRFSGRQFSNSRSEMNVSTLELGDSALYLCASSFVSGSTDTQYFGPGTRLTVL.

The chain joins TRBV9 to TRBJ2-4, with 11 bases aligning to TRBD2. V dropped 3 bases and J dropped 0; count of bases not matched to a gene: 11. The CDR3 loop spans 19 amino acids. Germline values: CDR1 SGDLS, CDR2 YYNGEE. The CDR3: CASSDPGLADPVAKNIQYF. The CDR3 bases are TGTGCCAGCAGCGACCCGGGACTAGCGGACCCTGTAGCCAAAAACATTCAGTACTTC.

There are a few counts of this clone. The V gene is TRBV4-1, the J gene TRBJ2-1, with 7 positions matching TRBD1. Per the germline V gene, CDR1 is MGHRA and CDR2 is YSYEKL. The CDR3 contains 16 residues. V gave up 4 bases and J gave up 2 bases; unmatched junction bases: 8. CDR3 nucleotides: TGCGCCAGCAGCCCCCTGGGGGACAGACCCTACAATGAGCAGTTCTTC. Translated: CASSPLGDRPYNEQFF.

This rearrangement joins TRBV2 to TRBJ1-1; D may be TRBD1 (6 bases). Trimming stripped 5 bases from V and 2 bases from J, with 9 bases between. Germline-derived CDR1 and CDR2 are SNHLY and FYNNEI. CDR3 size: 13 residues. The CDR3 spells CASSTDSNTEAFF. The CDR3 bases are TGTGCCAGCAGTACGGACAGTAACACTGAAGCTTTCTTT.

This sequence joins TRBV6-5 and TRBJ2-5, with D maybe TRBD1 (6 bases). V shed 6 bases and J shed 2 bases, with 16 bases lying between them. CDR3 length: 15 amino acids. The germline V gene encodes CDR1 MNHEY and CDR2 SVGAGI. CDR3 in DNA: TGTGCCAGCAGCCACGAGGGGGATCGGCAAGAGACCCAGTACTTC. It codes for CASSHEGDRQETQYF.

V and J are TRBV15 and TRBJ2-7; 9 positions agree with TRBD1. This CDR3 comprises 15 residues. CDR1 and CDR2 (germline): LNHNV, YYDKDF (reference sequence). The junction had 8 bases not matched to a gene; V was cut back by 3 bases and J by 5 bases. CDR3 region: CATSSGQGSFDEQYF. The CDR3 bases are TGTGCCACCAGCAGTGGACAGGGGAGTTTCGACGAGCAGTACTTC.

The chain couples TRBV28 to TRBJ2-7; 7 nucleotides align to TRBD2. The CDR3 is made up of 15 amino acids. The trim removed 6 bases at V and 5 bases at J, leaving 13 bases unmatched. Germline lookup yields CDR1 MDHEN and CDR2 SYDVKM. The CDR3 spells CASRTAGAGANEQYF. The CDR3, as DNA: TGTGCCAGCAGGACCGCCGGTGCGGGAGCGAACGAGCAGTACTTC.

This chain joins TRBV6-5 and TRBJ2-3, with D unresolved. Trimming stripped 6 bases from V and 6 bases from J, with 13 bases between. The length of the CDR3 is 13 residues. Germline loops: CDR1 MNHEY, CDR2 SVGAGI. This CDR3 is CASSPPRYDTQYF. CDR3 nucleotide sequence: TGTGCCAGCAGCCCCCCTAGATACGATACGCAGTATTTT.

This clone was detected only once. CDR3 loop: CASSFPHFYNEQFF. Here the CDR3 DNA reads TGTGCCAGCAGTTTTCCGCACTTCTACAATGAGCAGTTCTTC. The chain joins TRBV28 to TRBJ2-1, with D uncertain. The germline V and J ends were trimmed by 3 bases and 3 bases, with 9 bases remaining between them. Germline CDR1 MDHEN, CDR2 SYDVKM. CDR3 length: 14 residues.

This clone came up a few times. The genes are TRBV28 and TRBJ1-1; the match to TRBD1 covers 7 bases. CDR3 size: 15 residues. The trim removed 6 bases at V and 8 bases at J, leaving 15 bases unmatched. Germline loops: CDR1 MDHEN, CDR2 SYDVKM. The CDR3 DNA sequence: TGTGCCAGCAGACTACAGGGGTTCCTCCGTGCCGAAGCTTTCTTT. This gives the protein CASRLQGFLRAEAFF.

The chain recombines TRBV9 with TRBJ2-7, with D maybe TRBD2 (5 bases). V lost 3 bases to trimming and J lost 0 bases, with 10 bases between them. Per the germline V gene, CDR1 is SGDLS and CDR2 is YYNGEE. The CDR3 totals 14 residues. CDR3 bases: TGTGCCAGCAGCGGCGGTAGCGTCTCCTACGAGCAGTACTTC. As protein: CASSGGSVSYEQYF.

For this clone: The junction departs from the called germline gene at one end, perhaps through a read error. V gene TRBV5-1 combines with J gene TRBJ2-6, with D maybe TRBD1 (6 bases). Germline CDR1 reads SGHRS; CDR2 reads YFSETQ. This CDR3 comprises 16 residues. This CDR3 reads CASSRSASAGANGLTF. The CDR3 bases are TGCGCCAGCAGCCGATCAGCGTCCGCAGGGGCCAACGGCCTGACTTTC.

This clone was recorded a few times. The chain couples TRBV30 to TRBJ1-6; TRBD1 agrees at 7 bases. Germline loops: CDR1 GTSNPN, CDR2 SVGIG (reference sequence). Trimming removed 2 bases from V and 9 bases from J; junction bases left unmatched: 7. The CDR3 is 14 amino acids. In DNA form, the CDR3 reads TGTGCCTGGAGTACGACAGGGTCGGGTTCACCCCTCCACTTT. Translating it yields CAWSTTGSGSPLHF.

This sequence joins TRBV7-2 and TRBJ2-7, with no clear D. This CDR3 comprises 18 residues. CDR1 is SGHTA, CDR2 FQGNSA, per germline. The V end was cut by 3 bases, the J end by 1 base, with 22 bases between. The CDR3 DNA reads as TGTGCCAGCAGCTTTTATGCGGCAGAGCGCTTAAGTTCCTACGAGCAGTACTTC. Protein product: CASSFYAAERLSSYEQYF.

The V gene is TRBV5-8, the J gene TRBJ2-1; 12 bases map to TRBD1. The V gene end was trimmed by 4 bases and the J gene end by 9 bases; junction bases not matched to a gene: 8. Germline loops: CDR1 SGHTS, CDR2 YDEGEE. The CDR3 spans 15 residues. CDR3 DNA: TGTGCCAGCAGCCTAGGGACAGGGGGCGAGGGTGAGCAGTTCTTC. It encodes CASSLGTGGEGEQFF.

V usage is TRBV4-3 and J usage is TRBJ2-7; the D gene is possibly TRBD1 (6 bases). V dropped 4 bases and J dropped 4 bases, with 17 bases sitting between them. CDR3 length: 15 residues. Germline V gene lookup returns CDR1 LGHNA and CDR2 YSLEER. For the CDR3, the DNA is TGCGCCAGCAGCCCCACCGGGCAGGGGCAATACGAGCAGTACTTC. Translation: CASSPTGQGQYEQYF.

This clone was counted between two and nine times. The rearrangement links TRBV9 to TRBJ1-1; perhaps TRBD1 as D (5 bases). The CDR3 sequence is 13 residues long. CDR1 SGDLS and CDR2 YYNGEE come from the germline V gene. Trimming left V 0 bases short and J 7 bases short, with 10 bases between. CDR3 residues: CASSVGWRGEAFF. CDR3 sequence (DNA): TGTGCCAGCAGCGTAGGGTGGAGGGGTGAAGCTTTCTTT. Using reference TRBV9 and TRBJ1-1 for the parts outside the CDR3, the full variable domain is DSGVTQTPKHLITATGQRVTLRCSPRSGDLSVYWYQQSLDQGLQFLIQYYNGEERAKGNILERFSAQQFPDLHSELNLSSLELGDSALYFCASSVGWRGEAFFGQGTRLTVV.